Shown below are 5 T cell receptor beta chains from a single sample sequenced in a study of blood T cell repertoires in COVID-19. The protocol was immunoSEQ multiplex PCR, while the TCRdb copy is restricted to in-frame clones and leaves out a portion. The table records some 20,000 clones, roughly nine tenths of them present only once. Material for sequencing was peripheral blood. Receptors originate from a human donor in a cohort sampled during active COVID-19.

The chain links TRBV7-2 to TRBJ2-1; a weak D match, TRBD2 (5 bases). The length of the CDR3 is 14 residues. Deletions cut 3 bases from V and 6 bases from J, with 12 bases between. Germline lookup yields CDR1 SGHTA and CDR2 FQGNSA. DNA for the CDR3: TGTGCCAGCAGCTTTGGTGGGAGCGGCAATGAGCAGTTCTTC. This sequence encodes CASSFGGSGNEQFF.

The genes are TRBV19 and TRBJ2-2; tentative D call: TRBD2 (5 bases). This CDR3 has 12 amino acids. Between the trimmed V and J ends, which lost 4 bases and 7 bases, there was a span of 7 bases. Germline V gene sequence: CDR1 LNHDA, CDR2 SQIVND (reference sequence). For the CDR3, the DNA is TGTGCCAGTAGTACTAGCTTCGGGGAGCTGTTTTTT. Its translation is CASSTSFGELFF.

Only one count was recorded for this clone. This chain's CDR3 is CASSVAGGRYSPLHF. The CDR3 DNA sequence: TGTGCCAGCAGCGTGGCGGGGGGAAGGTATTCACCCCTCCACTTT. The gene calls are TRBV9 and TRBJ1-6; weak D call: TRBD1 (5 bases). This CDR3 contains 15 residues. Looked up from germline, CDR1 is SGDLS and CDR2 is YYNGEE. With 2 bases removed from V and 8 bases from J, the gap between germline ends came to 14 bases.

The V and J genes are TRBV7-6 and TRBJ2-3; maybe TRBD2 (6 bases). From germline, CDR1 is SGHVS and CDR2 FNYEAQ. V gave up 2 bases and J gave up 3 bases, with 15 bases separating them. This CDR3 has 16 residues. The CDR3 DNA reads TGTGCCAGCAGCTTACGGGGGATCGTGATAACAGATACGCAGTATTTT. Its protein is CASSLRGIVITDTQYF.

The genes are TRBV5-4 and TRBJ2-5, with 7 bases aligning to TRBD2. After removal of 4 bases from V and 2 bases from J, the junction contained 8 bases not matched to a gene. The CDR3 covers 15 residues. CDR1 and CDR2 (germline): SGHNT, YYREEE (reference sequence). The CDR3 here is CASSGRGGVQETQYF. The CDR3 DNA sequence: TGTGCCAGCAGCGGGCGTGGGGGGGTTCAAGAGACCCAGTACTTC.